These T cell receptor beta chains were read from a single sample in a study of shared clonotypes between healthy human individuals. The method was immunoSEQ multiplex PCR; TCRdb's version includes in-frame clones alone and lacks a portion of them. The sample includes roughly 2 million clones, approximately 96% of them seen just once. Sequencing was carried out using naive CD4+ T cells sorted from blood. The receptors here all came from a man between 18 and 35 years old in good health. CDR3s include the opening cysteine and the closing phenylalanine or tryptophan. Fields, in order: J gene, V gene, clone size, D gene, CDR3 protein, CDR3 DNA. The D gene is left open where the match is weak. Rows give clone size only sometimes, using once, few, many, or a class for an expanded clone.

>TRBJ2-7|TRBV5-1|.|.
CASSLGGEKGYEQYF
TGCGCCAGCAGCTTGGGAGGGGAAAAAGGCTACGAGCAGTACTTC
>TRBJ2-7|TRBV5-1|once|.
CASSLVYETYEQYF
TGCGCCAGCAGCTTGGTTTACGAGACCTACGAGCAGTACTTC
>TRBJ1-3|TRBV18|.|.
CASSPPRGSGNTIYF
TGTGCCAGCTCACCACCGAGGGGTTCTGGAAACACCATATATTTT
>TRBJ1-1|TRBV7-9|.|.
CASSLAGSSSTEAFF
TGTGCCAGCAGCTTAGCGGGTTCGTCCTCCACTGAAGCTTTCTTT
>TRBJ2-1|TRBV6-6|.|.
CASSFDSYYNEQFF
TGTGCCAGCAGTTTCGACAGTTACTACAATGAGCAGTTCTTC
>TRBJ1-3|TRBV12-2|.|.
CASRSGQYSGNTIYF
TGTGCAAGTCGCTCGGGACAGTACTCTGGAAACACCATATATTTT
>TRBJ2-7|TRBV5-4|.|TRBD2
CASSSQTSGSVAEQYF
TGTGCCAGCAGCTCCCAAACTAGCGGGAGTGTCGCCGAGCAGTACTTC
>TRBJ1-1|TRBV29-1|.|.
CSIGGLNTEAFF
TGCAGCATTGGGGGACTGAACACTGAAGCTTTCTTT
>TRBJ1-1|TRBV7-2|.|.
CASSLKYWGARTEAFF
TGTGCCAGCAGCTTAAAGTATTGGGGCGCGAGGACTGAAGCTTTCTTT
>TRBJ2-4|TRBV5-4|.|.
CASSPLQGENIQYF
TGTGCCAGCAGCCCTCTACAGGGTGAAAACATTCAGTACTTC
>TRBJ1-3|TRBV30|.|.
CAWSVRSGIGKAIYF
TGTGCCTGGAGTGTACGGAGCGGGATCGGGAAGGCCATATATTTT
>TRBJ1-1|TRBV4-3|.|.
CASSQVSPNTEAFF
TGCGCCAGCAGCCAAGTGAGCCCGAACACTGAAGCTTTCTTT
>TRBJ2-1|TRBV30|.|.
CAWTSSSYNEQFF
TGTGCCTGGACCTCGAGCTCCTACAATGAGCAGTTCTTC
>TRBJ2-1|TRBV11-3|.|.
CASSARQGGSYNEQFF
TGTGCCAGCAGCGCGCGCCAGGGGGGCTCCTACAATGAGCAGTTCTTC
>TRBJ1-2|TRBV28|.|.
CASSLQGYGYTF
TGTGCCAGCAGTTTACAGGGTTATGGCTACACCTTC
>TRBJ2-6|TRBV18|.|.
CASSLIWDSSGANVLTF
TGTGCCAGCTCACTCATATGGGACTCTTCTGGGGCCAACGTCCTGACTTTC
>TRBJ2-3|TRBV4-3|.|TRBD2
CASSQSGTGTDTQYF
TGCGCCAGCAGCCAGAGCGGGACCGGCACAGATACGCAGTATTTT
>TRBJ2-7|TRBV5-1|.|.
CASSSGSFGSEQYF
TGCGCCAGCAGCTCCGGGTCGTTCGGATCCGAGCAGTACTTC
>TRBJ1-2|TRBV28|.|.
CASSESMGGYTF
TGTGCCAGCAGTGAGAGCATGGGCGGCTACACCTTC
>TRBJ1-1|TRBV30|.|.
CAWCQGQTEAFF
TGTGCCTGGTGTCAGGGCCAAACTGAAGCTTTCTTT
>TRBJ1-5|TRBV11-2|.|.
CASSLELAGNQPQHF
TGTGCCAGCAGCTTAGAGTTGGCAGGGAATCAGCCCCAGCATTTT
>TRBJ1-3|TRBV10-2|.|.
CASSDNRNSGNTIYF
TGCGCCAGCAGTGACAACAGAAATTCTGGAAACACCATATATTTT
>TRBJ2-3|TRBV9|.|TRBD2
CASSGRTSGGTDTQYF
TGTGCCAGCAGCGGGAGGACTAGTGGTGGCACAGATACGCAGTATTTT
>TRBJ2-5|TRBV7-2|.|.
CASSLGWLASETQYF
TGTGCCAGCAGCTTAGGATGGCTAGCATCGGAGACCCAGTACTTC
>TRBJ1-6|TRBV5-1|.|.
CASSLAGSYNSPLHF
TGCGCCAGCAGCTTGGCGGGCTCCTATAATTCACCCCTCCACTTT
>TRBJ1-1|TRBV9|.|TRBD1
CASSAADRATEAFF
TGTGCCAGCAGCGCAGCGGACAGGGCCACTGAAGCTTTCTTT
>TRBJ2-7|TRBV7-2|.|.
CASSTSYEQYF
TGTGCCAGCAGCACAAGCTACGAGCAGTACTTC
>TRBJ2-2|TRBV7-2|.|.
CASSLKVGGTGELFF
TGTGCCAGCAGCCTAAAGGTGGGAGGCACCGGGGAGCTGTTTTTT
>TRBJ1-5|TRBV5-8|.|.
CASSFGQVNQPQHF
TGTGCCAGCAGCTTCGGTCAGGTCAATCAGCCCCAGCATTTT
>TRBJ1-3|TRBV30|.|.
CAWSKTNSGNTIYF
TGTGCCTGGAGTAAAACCAACTCTGGAAACACCATATATTTT
>TRBJ2-1|TRBV7-2|.|TRBD2
CASSLSGSTYNEQFF
TGTGCCAGCAGTCTTAGCGGGAGCACCTACAATGAGCAGTTCTTC
>TRBJ2-1|TRBV6-5|.|.
CASSYGRRGEQFF
TGTGCCAGCAGTTACGGCCGCCGGGGTGAGCAGTTCTTC